A single sample is the source of the 17 T cell receptor beta chains below, sequenced in a study of blood T cell repertoires in COVID-19. This table comes from immunoSEQ multiplex PCR, and its TCRdb copy is limited to in-frame clones, with some not included. The repertoire consists of 150,000 to 200,000 clones, with more than 75% occurring once and the leading ten covering under 6.5%. Sequencing input: peripheral blood. The receptors were sampled from a man between 35 and 55 years old with active or convalescent COVID-19.

The chain uses TRBV28 and TRBJ1-2; 7 positions match TRBD1. Trimming removed 4 bases from V and 7 bases from J; junction bases left unmatched: 12. Germline loops: CDR1 MDHEN, CDR2 SYDVKM. The CDR3 runs 15 residues. The CDR3 nucleotides are TGTGCCAGCAGTTCCCAACAGACAGGGATTAGTGGCTACACCTTC. It translates to CASSSQQTGISGYTF.

The sample holds one count of this clone. The chain links TRBV2 to TRBJ2-7; 7 bases line up with TRBD2. This CDR3 spans 15 amino acids. The V gene end was trimmed by 7 bases and the J gene end by 1 base; junction bases not matched to a gene: 10. Per the germline V gene, CDR1 is SNHLY and CDR2 is FYNNEI. The CDR3 coding sequence is TGTGCCAGCAACAAGTTAGCGGGCCCTTCCTACGAGCAGTACTTC. Translating it yields CASNKLAGPSYEQYF.

The chain recombines TRBV27 with TRBJ1-5; D is undetermined. Deletions cut 5 bases from V and 3 bases from J, with 5 bases between. The germline CDR1 and CDR2 sequences are MNHEY and SMNVEV (reference sequence). The CDR3 runs 12 residues. CDR3 nucleotide sequence: TGTGCCAGCAGTCTCCCCAATCAGCCCCAGCATTTT. As protein: CASSLPNQPQHF.

V and J are TRBV18 and TRBJ2-7, with D possibly matching TRBD1 (5 bases). The ends were cut back, 3 bases at V and 7 bases at J, with 13 bases in the middle. The CDR3 extends over 13 amino acids. CDR1 KGHSH and CDR2 LQKENI come from the germline V gene. The CDR3 reads CASSPEFSGEQYF. The CDR3 DNA reads as TGTGCCAGCTCACCCGAGTTCTCAGGGGAGCAGTACTTC.

The CDR3 region has the DNA TGTGCCAGCAGACCCCCCGAAAACTACCAAGAGACCCAGTACTTC. Translating it yields CASRPPENYQETQYF. J is TRBJ2-5 and V is TRBV13; D is unresolved. The ends were cut back, 6 bases at V and 0 bases at J, with 14 bases in the middle. Germline V lookup: CDR1 PRHDT, CDR2 FYEKMQ (reference sequence). The CDR3 has 15 residues.

This chain uses TRBV25-1 with TRBJ1-1; TRBD1 agrees at 9 bases. The CDR3 covers 12 residues. Germline V lookup: CDR1 MGHDK, CDR2 SYGVNS. This CDR3 is CVSQGAPTEAFF. The CDR3, as DNA: TGTGTCTCACAGGGGGCGCCCACTGAAGCTTTCTTT.

This clone was observed a handful of times. The V and J genes are TRBV19 and TRBJ2-1; 10 bases fit TRBD2. V was clipped by 7 bases and J by 10 bases; unmatched bases: 13. Germline assignment: CDR1 LNHDA and CDR2 SQIVND (reference sequence). The CDR3 covers 15 residues. In nucleotides, the CDR3 is TGTGCCAGTAACATAAGGGCTAGCGGGAGAGGGGAGCAGTTCTTC. Its translation: CASNIRASGRGEQFF.

This clone was counted once. This chain joins TRBV3-1 (or the pseudogene TRBV3-2) and TRBJ2-3; D gene unclear. V gave up 6 bases and J gave up 4 bases, with 11 bases separating them. The CDR3 covers 13 residues. Germline V lookup: CDR1 LGHDT, CDR2 YNNKEL (reference sequence). The CDR3 is CASSPSSADTQYF. The CDR3 nucleotides read TGTGCCAGCAGTCCTTCGTCCGCAGATACGCAGTATTTT.

This clone was detected only once. The rearrangement links TRBV4-1 to TRBJ1-3; TRBD1 matches at 8 bases. Looked up from germline, CDR1 is MGHRA and CDR2 is YSYEKL. CDR3 length equals 13 residues. Trimming removed 3 bases from V and 8 bases from J; junction bases left unmatched: 3. The CDR3 sequence: CASSQDRAYTIYF. CDR3 coding DNA: TGCGCCAGCAGCCAGGACAGGGCGTACACCATATATTTT.

The chain couples TRBV28 to TRBJ2-7, with 7 bases aligning to TRBD1. V dropped 6 bases and J dropped 1; count of bases not matched to a gene: 0. This CDR3 has 12 amino acids. From germline, CDR1 is MDHEN and CDR2 SYDVKM. CDR3 region: CASRTGSYEQYF. The CDR3 region has the DNA TGTGCCAGCAGGACAGGGTCCTACGAGCAGTACTTC.

The chain uses TRBV6-6 and TRBJ2-2, with 7 bases that match TRBD1. V shed 5 bases, J shed 1 base, and the junction held 1 base outside the gene matches. The germline CDR1 and CDR2 sequences are MNHNY and SVGAGI (reference sequence). The length of the CDR3 is 14 residues. The DNA for the CDR3 is TGTGCCAGCAGTAGGACAGGGAACACCGGGGAGCTGTTTTTT. It yields the protein CASSRTGNTGELFF.

The chain joins TRBV27 to TRBJ2-5; possibly TRBD2 for D (5 bases). V was shortened by 5 bases and J by 5 bases, with 18 bases between the two germline ends. CDR3 length: 15 residues. The germline gives CDR1 MNHEY, CDR2 SMNVEV (reference sequence). CDR3 region: CASSLRRPTGETQYF. As DNA, the CDR3 is TGTGCCAGCAGTCTGCGGCGCCCCACGGGGGAGACCCAGTACTTC.

The V gene is TRBV12-5, the J gene TRBJ2-7; TRBD1 aligns across 9 bases. Germline values: CDR1 LGHNT, CDR2 FRNRAP. The CDR3 sequence is 16 residues long. The junction had 3 bases not matched to a gene; V was cut back by 0 bases and J by 0 bases. The CDR3 sequence: CASGLVTGGASYEQYF. The CDR3 DNA is TGTGCTAGTGGTTTGGTGACAGGGGGAGCCTCCTACGAGCAGTACTTC. Using reference TRBV12-5 and TRBJ2-7 for the parts outside the CDR3, the full variable domain is DARVTQTPRHKVTEMGQEVTMRCQPILGHNTVFWYRQTMMQGLELLAYFRNRAPLDDSGMPKDRFSAEMPDATLATLKIQPSEPRDSAVYFCASGLVTGGASYEQYFGPGTRLTVT.

The V call is TRBV11-2, the J call TRBJ2-3, with TRBD2 identical over 12 bases. The CDR3 runs to 15 residues. The ends lost 4 bases at V and 6 bases at J; junction bases unmatched: 5. CDR1 is SGHAT, CDR2 FQNNGV, per germline. As DNA, the CDR3 is TGTGCCAGCAGCTGGACTAGCGGGGTTCTGGATACGCAGTATTTT. Amino acid sequence: CASSWTSGVLDTQYF.

This clone was recorded a few times. This chain links TRBV7-2 with TRBJ2-3; 10 bases align to TRBD2. Unmatched junction bases numbered 8, after V lost 4 bases and J lost 4 bases. Looked up from germline, CDR1 is SGHTA and CDR2 is FQGNSA. The CDR3 has 16 amino acids. The CDR3 nucleotides are TGTGCCAGCAGCTGGGGGCGGACTAGCGGTTCAGATACGCAGTATTTT. This codes for CASSWGRTSGSDTQYF.

This clone was seen a handful of times. V and J are TRBV5-5 and TRBJ2-5, with TRBD2 as a possible D gene (5 bases). Trimming removed 10 bases at V and 5 bases at J, with 24 bases between. This CDR3 contains 15 residues. From germline, CDR1 is SGHKS and CDR2 YYEKEE (reference sequence). The CDR3 is CARRRSSECRETQYF. In DNA, the CDR3 is TGTGCCCGGAGGAGGAGTTCCGAGTGCAGGGAGACCCAGTACTTC.

The rearrangement joins TRBV4-1 to TRBJ2-2, with 9 bases that match TRBD2. The CDR3 covers 19 residues. Germline-derived CDR1 and CDR2 are MGHRA and YSYEKL. J gave up 6 bases and V 3 bases, and 17 bases lay outside the gene matches. This chain's CDR3 is CASSQTTSREGIFPGELFF. CDR3 nucleotide sequence: TGCGCCAGCAGCCAGACGACTTCGCGGGAGGGGATTTTCCCCGGGGAGCTGTTTTTT.